The 20 T cell receptor beta chains below all came from one sample that was sequenced in a study of blood T cell repertoires in COVID-19. The assay was immunoSEQ multiplex PCR, and TCRdb's table has in-frame clones only and misses some. The sample shows just over 150,000 clones, around 85% of them seen only once. Sequenced sample: peripheral blood. The receptors originated from a woman in her 70s with acute or convalescent COVID-19.

The gene calls are TRBV7-2 and TRBJ1-2, with no clear D. Per germline, CDR1 SGHTA and CDR2 FQGNSA. V was clipped by 2 bases and J by 4 bases, with 11 bases between them. The CDR3 is 14 amino acids. CDR3 bases: TGTGCCAGCAGCTTAAACCTAGGCGGCTATGGCTACACCTTC. This translates into CASSLNLGGYGYTF.

The sample holds a few counts of this clone. This sequence joins TRBV6-5 and TRBJ1-1, with D possibly TRBD1 on 6 matching bases. Germline values: CDR1 MNHEY, CDR2 SVGAGI. V gave up 6 bases and J gave up 0 bases, with 14 bases separating them. This CDR3 has 15 residues. CDR3 sequence: CASRGQLPLNTEAFF. The CDR3 DNA sequence: TGTGCCAGCAGAGGACAGCTTCCTTTGAACACTGAAGCTTTCTTT.

This clone was observed a handful of times. The DNA of the CDR3 is TGCGCCAGCAGCCCGGACAGAGCCAATGAAAAACTGTTTTTT. Its translation is CASSPDRANEKLFF. V gene TRBV4-1 combines with J gene TRBJ1-4, with TRBD1 as a possible D gene (6 bases). This CDR3 contains 14 residues. CDR1 is MGHRA, CDR2 YSYEKL, per germline. V lost 4 bases, J lost 5 bases, and 11 bases lay in between.

V is TRBV29-1 and J is TRBJ2-4, with 10 bases that match TRBD2. The germline gives CDR1 SQVTM, CDR2 ANQGSEA. The CDR3 runs 12 residues. V shed 7 bases, J shed 6 bases, and the junction held 3 bases outside the gene matches. CDR3 DNA sequence: TGCAGCGGCCGACTAGCGGGAAACATTCAGTACTTC. It translates to CSGRLAGNIQYF.

The chain couples TRBV7-2 to TRBJ2-5; 12 bases fit TRBD2. This CDR3 has 16 residues. J lost 5 bases, V lost 1 base, and 5 bases had no gene match. Germline V gene data show CDR1 as SGHTA and CDR2 as FQGNSA. In DNA form, the CDR3 reads TGTGCCAGCAGCTTAGAAACTAGCGGGGGGAATGAGACCCAGTACTTC. Protein sequence: CASSLETSGGNETQYF.

The chain combines TRBV18 with TRBJ1-1, with 7 positions matching TRBD1. Looked up from germline, CDR1 is KGHSH and CDR2 is LQKENI. The ends lost 3 bases at V and 4 bases at J; junction bases unmatched: 5. The CDR3 is 14 residues long. The CDR3: CASSPVRGSTEAFF. CDR3 bases: TGTGCCAGCTCACCGGTCAGGGGGAGCACTGAAGCTTTCTTT. The full variable domain, its missing parts supplied by reference TRBV18 and TRBJ1-1, is NAGVMQNPRHLVRRRGQEARLRCSPMKGHSHVYWYRQLPEEGLKFMVYLQKENIIDESGMPKERFSAEFPKEGPSILRIQQVVRGDSAAYFCASSPVRGSTEAFFGQGTRLTVV.

V is TRBV25-1 and J is TRBJ1-6, with a weak D call TRBD1 (5 bases). Germline-derived CDR1 and CDR2 are MGHDK and SYGVNS. The CDR3 sequence is 15 residues long. V was shortened by 3 bases and J by 5 bases, with 11 bases between the two germline ends. CDR3 protein: CASSDYGAHNSPLHF. DNA for the CDR3: TGTGCCAGCAGTGACTATGGGGCCCATAATTCACCCCTCCACTTT.

The chain combines TRBV30 with TRBJ2-3; D not resolved. CDR3 size: 12 residues. V lost 4 bases to trimming and J lost 1 base, with 6 bases between them. Germline V gives CDR1 GTSNPN, CDR2 SVGIG (reference sequence). DNA of the CDR3: TGTGCCTGGAATATAGGCACAGATACGCAGTATTTT. Encoded protein: CAWNIGTDTQYF.

This chain connects TRBV7-2 to TRBJ1-5, with D perhaps TRBD1 (5 bases). The germline V gene has CDR1 SGHTA and CDR2 FQGNSA. The length of the CDR3 is 14 residues. Trimming cost V 9 bases and J 3 bases, with 15 bases left between them. CDR3 sequence: CASHITGYNQPQHF. Written as DNA, the CDR3 is TGTGCCAGTCATATAACAGGCTACAATCAGCCCCAGCATTTT.

Relative to its sample, this clone is medium-sized (0.01 to 0.1%). The chain combines TRBV6-2 or TRBV6-3 with TRBJ1-1; 7 bases are a match to TRBD1. V trimming: 5 bases; J trimming: 1 base; junction bases outside the gene matches: 10. Looked up from germline, CDR1 is MNHEY and CDR2 is SVGEGT. There are 16 residues in the CDR3. CDR3 bases: TGTGCCAGCAGTGACCCTCCTGGACAGGAGAACACTGAAGCTTTCTTT. Translated, it gives CASSDPPGQENTEAFF.

A few counts support this clone. The V gene is TRBV29-1, the J gene TRBJ2-7; 7 nucleotides agree with TRBD1. This CDR3 is 11 amino acids long. Germline V gives CDR1 SQVTM, CDR2 ANQGSEA. V was pared by 6 bases and J by 5 bases, with 4 bases of the junction left unmatched. CDR3 in amino acids: CSVLQGNEQYV. The CDR3 DNA sequence: TGCAGCGTCCTACAGGGGAACGAGCAGTACGTC.

The chain has TRBV28 and TRBJ1-5; D call uncertain. The CDR3 is 12 residues long. The ends were cut back, 4 bases at V and 4 bases at J, with 5 bases in the middle. Germline CDR1 and CDR2: MDHEN and SYDVKM. The CDR3 spells CASSSQNQPQHF. Here the CDR3 DNA reads TGTGCCAGCAGTTCCCAGAATCAGCCCCAGCATTTT.

The chain employs TRBV11-3 and TRBJ2-1; TRBD1 aligns across 9 bases. The V gene's germline CDR1 is SGHNT and CDR2 YENEEA. There are 15 residues in the CDR3. V shed 5 bases, J shed 4 bases, and the junction held 6 bases outside the gene matches. For the CDR3, the DNA is TGTGCCAGCAGCCCTGCGGGACAGGGATACAATGAGCAGTTCTTC. Encoded protein: CASSPAGQGYNEQFF.

This chain uses TRBV18 with TRBJ1-4; no clear D gene. In germline, CDR1 is KGHSH, CDR2 LQKENI. CDR3 length: 14 amino acids. V was cut by 3 bases and J by 3 bases, with 8 bases left in between. CDR3 bases: TGTGCCAGCTCACCTACTATGGCTAATGAAAAACTGTTTTTT. Amino acid sequence: CASSPTMANEKLFF.

The V gene is TRBV3-1 (or the pseudogene TRBV3-2), the J gene TRBJ2-4, with D possibly matching TRBD1 (6 bases). The germline V gene has CDR1 LGHDT and CDR2 YNNKEL (reference sequence). CDR3 size: 14 residues. The V gene lost 3 bases and the J gene lost 8 bases, with 14 bases spanning the gap. The CDR3 here is CASSHHRDRDIQYF. DNA of the CDR3: TGTGCCAGCAGCCACCACAGGGATAGGGACATTCAGTACTTC.

The chain recombines TRBV19 with TRBJ1-1, with unresolved D. This CDR3 spans 12 amino acids. Germline V gene sequence: CDR1 LNHDA, CDR2 SQIVND (reference sequence). V lost 3 bases and J lost 1, with 3 bases in between. CDR3 protein: CASSISNTEAFF. CDR3 DNA: TGTGCCAGTAGTATCTCGAACACTGAAGCTTTCTTT.

This clone was observed a single time. The chain has TRBV7-6 and TRBJ1-1, with TRBD1 identical over 9 bases. Germline-derived CDR1 and CDR2 are SGHVS and FNYEAQ. The J segment lost 5 bases and the V segment lost 3 bases, leaving 1 base of the junction unmatched. The CDR3 spans 13 residues. CDR3 amino acids: CASSLTGGTEAFF. The CDR3 DNA sequence: TGTGCCAGCAGCTTGACAGGGGGGACTGAAGCTTTCTTT. Together with reference TRBV7-6 and TRBJ1-1, the CDR3 gives the full variable domain: GAGVSQSPRYKVTKRGQDVALRCDPISGHVSLYWYRQALGQGPEFLTYFNYEAQQDKSGLPNDRFSAERPEGSISTLTIQRTEQRDSAMYRCASSLTGGTEAFFGQGTRLTVV.

The chain uses TRBV14 and TRBJ1-2; 9 nucleotides align to TRBD1. The CDR3 has 14 amino acids. CDR1 is SGHDN, CDR2 FVKESK, per germline. V shed 5 bases and J 3 bases; nucleotides not matched to a gene: 4. CDR3: CASSEQGAYYGYTF. The DNA of the CDR3 is TGTGCCAGCAGCGAACAGGGGGCTTACTATGGCTACACCTTC.

V gene TRBV5-5 combines with J gene TRBJ1-2, with D possibly TRBD1 on 6 matching bases. CDR1 and CDR2 from the germline V gene are SGHKS and YYEKEE (reference sequence). The CDR3 runs to 16 residues. The germline V and J ends were trimmed by 2 bases and 0 bases, with 14 bases remaining between them. CDR3 nucleotide sequence: TGTGCCAGCAGCTTCCTCAGACAGGCTACTAACTATGGCTACACCTTC. Translating gives CASSFLRQATNYGYTF.

The chain recombines TRBV18 with TRBJ1-2, with 9 bases aligning to TRBD1. Germline CDR1 reads KGHSH; CDR2 reads LQKENI. The J segment lost 6 bases and the V segment lost 3 bases, leaving 2 bases of the junction unmatched. This CDR3 spans 13 amino acids. CDR3 nucleotide sequence: TGTGCCAGCTCACCTCGGACAGGGGATGGCTACACCTTC. This sequence encodes CASSPRTGDGYTF.